This TCR beta chain was identified during a study of cytomegalovirus exposure and HLA in healthy donors. The CDR3 length is 16 residues. The V gene lost 5 bases and the J gene lost 2 bases, with 18 bases spanning the gap. Germline V gene sequence: CDR1 SGHTA, CDR2 FQGNSA. General study points: Among the most significant clusters, several appeared linked to common viral pathogens in a later analysis. By HLA locus, TCR association rates varied in a later analysis, with DRB1 showing the most and HLA-C the fewest.

In the case of this clone: Its antigen remains unknown.

Both 60 Vbeta primers and 13 Jbeta primers went into the PCR. Original analysis: A follow-up analysis tallied 70 million to 80 million unique TCR beta chains, some 9.9 million shared. The assay was immunoSEQ multiplex PCR, and TCRdb's table has in-frame clones only and misses some. V, J and clone size are those of that table, while D and trimming were read from the DNA. Of 110,000 to 150,000 clones listed, roughly 80% are singletons. This clonotype was obtained from a female donor in good health and CMV-seronegative. The sequenced sample was PBMCs. The rearrangement links TRBV7-2 to TRBJ1-2; the D is unclear. The CDR3 bases are TGTGCCAGCAGCCTAACCCGGGAGGGAACGAACTATGGCTACACCTTC. This encodes CASSLTREGTNYGYTF.